Listed below are T cell receptor beta chains from one sample, sequenced in a study of post-analysis software for immune sequencing data. TCRdb passed the PCR reads through MiXCR, listing each CDR3 protein once. Of around 770,000 distinct CDR3 sequences in the sample, roughly 46% are singletons; the top ten hold roughly 4.9%. Sequencing was carried out using blood. The receptor source for this set is a girl between 5 and 17 years old with multiple sclerosis. The CDR3 runs from the conserved cysteine through the conserved F or W. D genes are given only for firm matches. For some rows the clone size is stated as once, few or many, or as a class when expanded; others skip it.

j_call: TRBJ2-7; clone_size: few; v_call: TRBV29-1; d_call: -; cdr3_aa: CSVVEREQYF; cdr3_nt: TGCAGCGTTGTTGAGCGGGAGCAGTACTTC
j_call: TRBJ2-5; clone_size: -; v_call: TRBV7-2; d_call: -; cdr3_aa: CASSQGGVRETQYF; cdr3_nt: TGTGCCAGCAGCCAAGGAGGGGTCCGGGAGACCCAGTACTTC
j_call: TRBJ2-1; clone_size: few; v_call: TRBV20-1; d_call: -; cdr3_aa: CSAFAGRGNEQFF; cdr3_nt: TGCAGTGCCTTCGCGGGGCGCGGCAATGAGCAGTTCTTC
j_call: TRBJ1-2; clone_size: -; v_call: TRBV5-4; d_call: TRBD1; cdr3_aa: CASSFPTGGEDYGYTF; cdr3_nt: TGTGCCAGCAGCTTCCCAACAGGGGGCGAGGACTATGGCTACACCTTC
j_call: TRBJ2-1; clone_size: -; v_call: TRBV6-5; d_call: TRBD2; cdr3_aa: CASSYVRTSGYNEQFF; cdr3_nt: TGTGCCAGCAGTTACGTCCGGACTAGCGGGTACAATGAGCAGTTCTTC
j_call: TRBJ2-3; clone_size: -; v_call: TRBV14; d_call: -; cdr3_aa: CASSQDPPRDATDTQYF; cdr3_nt: TGTGCCAGCAGCCAAGATCCGCCGCGGGACGCCACAGATACGCAGTATTTT
j_call: TRBJ2-5; clone_size: -; v_call: TRBV5-1; d_call: TRBD2; cdr3_aa: CASSPGGGSRYF; cdr3_nt: TGCGCCAGCAGCCCAGGCGGGGGAAGCAGGTACTTC
j_call: TRBJ2-1; clone_size: -; v_call: TRBV27; d_call: TRBD2; cdr3_aa: CASSWGLGRDEQFF; cdr3_nt: TGTGCCAGCAGTTGGGGACTAGGTAGGGATGAGCAGTTCTTC
j_call: TRBJ1-2; clone_size: -; v_call: TRBV7-2; d_call: TRBD1; cdr3_aa: CASSLSHRGHTF; cdr3_nt: TGTGCCAGCAGCTTATCGCACAGGGGTCACACCTTC
j_call: TRBJ2-3; clone_size: few; v_call: TRBV20-1; d_call: -; cdr3_aa: CSASIDGTDTQYF; cdr3_nt: TGCAGTGCCTCCATAGACGGCACAGATACGCAGTATTTT
j_call: TRBJ2-5; clone_size: -; v_call: TRBV4-1; d_call: TRBD2; cdr3_aa: CASSQDGLVYETQYF; cdr3_nt: TGCGCCAGCAGCCAAGATGGACTAGTATACGAGACCCAGTACTTC
j_call: TRBJ2-1; clone_size: few; v_call: TRBV3-1; d_call: TRBD2; cdr3_aa: CASSQVSSGILKGHNEQFF; cdr3_nt: TGTGCCAGCAGCCAAGTTAGTAGCGGGATCCTAAAAGGCCACAATGAGCAGTTCTTC
j_call: TRBJ2-7; clone_size: -; v_call: TRBV14; d_call: TRBD1; cdr3_aa: CASGHRTGFNEQYF; cdr3_nt: TGTGCCAGCGGCCACAGGACAGGGTTCAACGAGCAGTACTTC
j_call: TRBJ1-1; clone_size: few; v_call: TRBV12-3/TRBV12-4; d_call: -; cdr3_aa: CASSFGNRNTEAFF; cdr3_nt: TGTGCCAGCAGTTTTGGAAACAGAAACACTGAAGCTTTCTTT
j_call: TRBJ1-2; clone_size: -; v_call: TRBV6-5; d_call: -; cdr3_aa: CASSHLTKGANYGYTF; cdr3_nt: TGTGCCAGCAGTCATCTTACAAAGGGGGCTAACTATGGCTACACCTTC
j_call: TRBJ2-5; clone_size: few; v_call: TRBV29-1; d_call: TRBD1; cdr3_aa: CSVEVGTANQETQYF; cdr3_nt: TGCAGCGTTGAAGTTGGGACAGCAAATCAAGAGACCCAGTACTTC
j_call: TRBJ1-5; clone_size: -; v_call: TRBV4-3; d_call: -; cdr3_aa: CASNQEGGQDLPPQHF; cdr3_nt: TGCGCCAGCAACCAAGAGGGTGGGCAGGACCTACCGCCCCAGCATTTT
j_call: TRBJ1-2; clone_size: -; v_call: TRBV12-3/TRBV12-4; d_call: TRBD1; cdr3_aa: CASSPEGAGHTF; cdr3_nt: TGTGCCAGCAGTCCTGAGGGGGCTGGCCACACCTTC
j_call: TRBJ2-1; clone_size: -; v_call: TRBV7-2; d_call: TRBD1; cdr3_aa: CASSVTGTEDEQFF; cdr3_nt: TGTGCCAGCAGCGTCACCGGGACAGAGGATGAGCAGTTCTTC
j_call: TRBJ2-7; clone_size: -; v_call: TRBV7-6; d_call: -; cdr3_aa: CASSLGREDYEQYF; cdr3_nt: TGTGCCAGCAGCTTGGGCAGGGAGGACTACGAGCAGTACTTC
j_call: TRBJ1-1; clone_size: -; v_call: TRBV6-1; d_call: -; cdr3_aa: CASEPITGGMGSGNTEAFF; cdr3_nt: TGTGCCAGCGAGCCTATCACAGGAGGGATGGGGTCGGGGAACACTGAAGCTTTCTTT
j_call: TRBJ2-1; clone_size: -; v_call: TRBV7-8; d_call: -; cdr3_aa: CASSPRWPRNSGDYNEQFF; cdr3_nt: TGTGCCAGCAGCCCCCGTTGGCCTAGGAACTCGGGGGACTACAATGAGCAGTTCTTC
j_call: TRBJ2-3; clone_size: -; v_call: TRBV6-1; d_call: TRBD1; cdr3_aa: CASSEILDRGSDTQYF; cdr3_nt: TGTGCCAGCAGTGAGATTTTGGACAGGGGTTCAGATACGCAGTATTTT
j_call: TRBJ2-3; clone_size: few; v_call: TRBV12-3/TRBV12-4; d_call: -; cdr3_aa: CASSFGLARVTQYF; cdr3_nt: TGTGCCAGCAGCTTTGGCCTAGCGCGGGTCACGCAGTATTTT
j_call: TRBJ2-7; clone_size: -; v_call: TRBV13; d_call: TRBD2; cdr3_aa: CASTQGLAGPYEQYF; cdr3_nt: TGTGCCAGCACCCAGGGACTAGCGGGGCCCTACGAGCAGTACTTC
j_call: TRBJ2-3; clone_size: -; v_call: TRBV20-1; d_call: -; cdr3_aa: CSAPGEGTTDTQYF; cdr3_nt: TGCAGTGCCCCAGGTGAGGGCACCACAGATACGCAGTATTTT